This T cell receptor beta chain comes out of a study of early T cells in non-severe SARS-CoV-2 infection. The protocol attached unique molecular identifiers to individual cDNA molecules. TCRdb redid the calling of the 5' RACE reads with MiXCR, one entry per CDR3 protein. The sample carries approximately 50,000 distinct CDR3 sequences, approximately 8.1% recorded once. The CDR3 loop spans 14 amino acids. Germline loops: CDR1 LGHDT, CDR2 YNNKEL (reference sequence). The V end lost 3 bases, the J end lost 4 bases, and 12 bases lay between the germline ends. The specimen was whole blood. V gene TRBV3-1 combines with J gene TRBJ1-1; D not resolved. The sequence came from an adult who was a healthcare worker with PCR-confirmed SARS-CoV-2 infection or an uninfected control (not recorded which). CDR3 sequence: CASSQRQVITEAFF. The CDR3 bases are TGTGCCAGCAGCCAGAGACAAGTGATCACTGAAGCTTTCTTT. Supplemented by reference TRBV3-1 and TRBJ1-1, the full variable domain reads DTAVSQTPKYLVTQMGNDKSIKCEQNLGHDTMYWYKQDSKKFLKIMFSYNNKELIINETVPNRFSPKSPDKAHLNLHINSLELGDSAVYFCASSQRQVITEAFFGQGTRLTVV.